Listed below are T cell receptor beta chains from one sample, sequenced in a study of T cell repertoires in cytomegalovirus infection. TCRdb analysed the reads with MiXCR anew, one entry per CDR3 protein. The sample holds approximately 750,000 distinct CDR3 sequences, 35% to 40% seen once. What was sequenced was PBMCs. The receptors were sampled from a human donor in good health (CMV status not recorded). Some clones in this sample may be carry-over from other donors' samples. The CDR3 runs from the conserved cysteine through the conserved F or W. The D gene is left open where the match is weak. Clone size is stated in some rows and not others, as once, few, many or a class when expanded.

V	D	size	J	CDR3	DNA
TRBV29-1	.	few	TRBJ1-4	CSARSNEKLFF	TGCAGCGCCAGAAGTAATGAAAAACTGTTTTTT
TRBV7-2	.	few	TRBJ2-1	CASSLWTGVVGDNEQFF	TGTGCCAGCAGCCTTTGGACGGGTGTCGTGGGGGACAATGAGCAGTTCTTC
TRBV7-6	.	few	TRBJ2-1	CASSEGLPPSSSGFF	TGTGCCAGCAGCGAGGGACTCCCCCCGAGTAGTTCTGGGTTCTTC
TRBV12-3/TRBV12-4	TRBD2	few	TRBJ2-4	CASSFGVAGENIQYF	TGTGCCAGCAGTTTCGGGGTAGCGGGGGAAAACATTCAGTACTTC
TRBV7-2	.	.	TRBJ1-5	CASSDTGPQPQHF	TGTGCCAGCAGCGACACGGGACCGCAGCCCCAGCATTTT
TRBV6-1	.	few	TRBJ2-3	CASRRRLGGGVFPDTQYF	TGTGCCAGCAGACGACGCCTCGGGGGCGGGGTTTTCCCAGATACGCAGTATTTT
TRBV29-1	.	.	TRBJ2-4	CSVTPRGTIQYF	TGCAGCGTAACTCCCCGGGGTACCATTCAGTACTTC
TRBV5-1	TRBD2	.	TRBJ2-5	CACREGWGQETQYF	TGCGCCTGCCGGGAGGGGTGGGGTCAAGAGACCCAGTACTTC
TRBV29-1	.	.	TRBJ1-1	CSVVLSTGRGNTEAFF	TGCAGCGTTGTGCTTTCGACGGGCCGTGGGAACACTGAAGCTTTCTTT
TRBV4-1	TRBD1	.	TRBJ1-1	CASSQDGAGGRTEAFF	TGCGCCAGCAGCCAAGACGGTGCAGGGGGCAGGACTGAAGCTTTCTTT
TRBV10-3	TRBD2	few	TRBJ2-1	CAISELTSGTGYSSYNEQFF	TGTGCCATCAGTGAACTGACTAGCGGGACAGGATACAGCTCCTACAATGAGCAGTTCTTC
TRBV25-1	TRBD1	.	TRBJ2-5	CVSTPDRAQETQYF	TGTGTCAGTACCCCGGACAGGGCCCAAGAGACCCAGTACTTC
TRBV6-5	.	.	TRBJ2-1	CASSYLRGQGAMNEQFF	TGTGCCAGCAGTTATCTGCGGGGGCAGGGGGCTATGAATGAGCAGTTCTTC
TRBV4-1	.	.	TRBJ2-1	CASSQVLSGAGKQFF	TGCGCCAGCAGCCAAGTTTTATCGGGGGCGGGAAAGCAGTTCTTC
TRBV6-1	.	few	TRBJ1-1	CASSSGSSATEAFF	TGTGCCAGCAGTTCAGGGTCATCCGCCACTGAAGCTTTCTTT
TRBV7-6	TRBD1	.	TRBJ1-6	CASSGGQGAGSPLHF	TGTGCCAGCAGCGGGGGACAGGGGGCGGGTTCACCCCTCCACTTT
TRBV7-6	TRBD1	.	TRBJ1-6	CASSPRQGRNSPLQF	TGTGCCAGCAGCCCCCGACAGGGTAGAAATTCACCCCTCCAATTT
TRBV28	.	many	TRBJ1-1	CASSYGTVNTEAFF	TGTGCCAGCAGTTACGGGACGGTGAACACTGAAGCTTTCTTT
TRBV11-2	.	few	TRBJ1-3	CASSLFTKPVVPGNTIYF	TGTGCCAGCAGCTTATTTACCAAGCCGGTAGTCCCTGGAAACACCATATATTTT
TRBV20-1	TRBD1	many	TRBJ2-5	CSASEGAGETQYF	TGCAGTGCTAGTGAGGGGGCCGGGGAGACCCAGTACTTC
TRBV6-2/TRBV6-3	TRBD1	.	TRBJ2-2	CASGRGTGTGYTGELFF	TGTGCCAGCGGAAGGGGTACCGGGACAGGGTACACCGGGGAGCTGTTTTTT
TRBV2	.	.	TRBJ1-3	CASSGIAYARNTIYF	TGTGCCAGCAGTGGTATCGCATATGCGAGAAACACCATATATTTT
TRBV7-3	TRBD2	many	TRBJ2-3	CASSASGGPFNTQYF	TGTGCCAGCAGCGCTAGCGGGGGCCCGTTCAATACGCAGTATTTT
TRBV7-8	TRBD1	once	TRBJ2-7	CASSPTFRQGGPLYEQYF	TGTGCCAGCAGCCCGACATTTCGACAGGGGGGTCCCCTCTACGAGCAGTACTTC
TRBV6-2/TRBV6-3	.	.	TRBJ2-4	CASSRDSRLAKNIQYF	TGTGCCAGCAGTCGGGACTCACGCTTAGCCAAAAACATTCAGTACTTC
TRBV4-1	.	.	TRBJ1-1	CASSPRQSNTEAFF	TGCGCCAGCAGCCCGAGACAGTCGAACACTGAAGCTTTCTTT
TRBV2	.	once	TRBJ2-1	CASSILGPEFQTEQFF	TGTGCCAGCAGTATACTGGGACCGGAATTCCAGACTGAGCAGTTCTTC
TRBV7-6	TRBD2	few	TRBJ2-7	CASSWPGLAGPSYEQYF	TGTGCCAGCAGCTGGCCGGGACTAGCGGGCCCCTCCTACGAGCAGTACTTC
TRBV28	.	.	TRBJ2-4	CASRSGRSRDIQYF	TGTGCCAGCAGGTCCGGAAGGAGTCGAGACATTCAGTACTTC
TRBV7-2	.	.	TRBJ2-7	CASSLQMSSYEQYF	TGTGCCAGCAGCCTTCAGATGAGCTCCTACGAGCAGTACTTC
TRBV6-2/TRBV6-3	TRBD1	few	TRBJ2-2	CASSYLSGTGGPPNTGELFF	TGTGCCAGCAGTTACCTGAGCGGGACAGGGGGGCCCCCGAACACCGGGGAGCTGTTTTTT
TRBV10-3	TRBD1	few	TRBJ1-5	CASLGQADLDNNQPQHF	TGTGCCAGCCTGGGACAGGCCGACCTCGATAACAATCAGCCCCAGCATTTT
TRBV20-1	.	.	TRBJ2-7	CSARVGHEQYF	TGCAGTGCTAGGGTCGGGCACGAGCAGTACTTC
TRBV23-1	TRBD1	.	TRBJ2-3	CASSRMDRALRDTQYF	TGCGCCAGCAGTCGTATGGACAGGGCCCTTAGGGATACGCAGTATTTT
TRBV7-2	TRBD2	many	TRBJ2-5	CASSQGLLAGPRETQYF	TGTGCCAGCAGCCAAGGGTTATTAGCGGGGCCGAGGGAGACCCAGTACTTC
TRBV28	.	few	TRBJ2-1	CGIGGSSYNEQFF	TGTGGCATAGGAGGGAGCTCCTACAATGAGCAGTTCTTC
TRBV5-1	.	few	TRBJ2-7	CASSMGDGKVREQYF	TGCGCCAGCAGCATGGGGGACGGGAAGGTAAGGGAGCAGTACTTC
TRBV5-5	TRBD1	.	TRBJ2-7	CASSIGQGDYEQYF	TGTGCCAGCAGCATAGGACAGGGGGACTACGAGCAGTACTTC
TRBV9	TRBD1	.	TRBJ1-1	CASSAHAGGANTEAFF	TGTGCCAGCAGCGCCCACGCAGGGGGCGCGAACACTGAAGCTTTCTTT
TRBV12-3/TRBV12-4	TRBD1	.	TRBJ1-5	CASNHHFEGGGQPQHF	TGTGCCAGCAACCACCATTTCGAGGGAGGGGGCCAGCCCCAGCATTTT
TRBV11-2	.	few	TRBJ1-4	CASSGVWGVGEKLFF	TGTGCCAGCAGCGGAGTTTGGGGGGTAGGGGAAAAACTGTTTTTT
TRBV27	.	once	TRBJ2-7	CSRSRWTAYEQYF	TGTTCCAGAAGTCGATGGACAGCCTACGAGCAGTACTTC
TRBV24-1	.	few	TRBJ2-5	CATAGDGPETQYF	TGTGCCACCGCCGGGGATGGGCCAGAGACCCAGTACTTC
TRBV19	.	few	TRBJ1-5	CASTVLGKSGQPQHF	TGTGCCAGTACTGTCTTGGGGAAGTCTGGCCAGCCCCAGCATTTT
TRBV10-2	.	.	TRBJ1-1	CASRAGAETEAFF	TGCGCCAGCAGGGCGGGGGCGGAAACTGAAGCTTTCTTT
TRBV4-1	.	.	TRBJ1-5	CASSQVAGRGNQPQHF	TGCGCCAGCAGCCAAGTAGCGGGGAGGGGCAATCAGCCCCAGCATTTT
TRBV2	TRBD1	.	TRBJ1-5	CASSEGKGGIQPQHF	TGTGCCAGCAGTGAAGGAAAAGGGGGCATTCAGCCCCAGCATTTT
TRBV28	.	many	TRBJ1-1	CASSLGWEKGAFF	TGTGCCAGCAGCTTAGGGTGGGAGAAGGGAGCTTTCTTT
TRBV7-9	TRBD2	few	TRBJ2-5	CATGLAGEETQYF	TGTGCCACCGGACTAGCGGGAGAAGAGACCCAGTACTTC
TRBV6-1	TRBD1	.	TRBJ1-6	CASSYPNRQGANSPLHF	TGTGCCAGCAGTTACCCAAATAGACAGGGGGCGAATTCACCCCTCCACTTT
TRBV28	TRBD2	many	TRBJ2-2	CASIPLAAKNTGELFF	TGTGCCAGCATCCCTCTAGCGGCGAAAAACACCGGGGAGCTGTTTTTT
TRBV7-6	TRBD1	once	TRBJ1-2	CASSFSDRFWQYGYTF	TGTGCCAGCAGCTTCTCGGACAGGTTCTGGCAGTATGGCTACACCTTC
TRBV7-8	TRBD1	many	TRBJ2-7	CASSLASTGYEQYF	TGTGCCAGCAGCTTAGCTTCGACAGGGTACGAGCAGTACTTC
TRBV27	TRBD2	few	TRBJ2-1	CASRIGGAPYNEQFF	TGTGCCAGCAGGATCGGGGGGGCGCCCTACAATGAGCAGTTCTTC